Given below is one T cell receptor beta chain in context. This clonotype was counted between two and nine times. Its antigen remains unidentified. Base qualities are missing; no much larger clone stands one base away. These data belong to a study of T-cell reconstitution after alpha-beta-depleted transplantation in children (dated by TCRdb to the mid-2010s). For the wider study: T-cell immune reconstitution after TCRalphabeta/CD19-depleted allogeneic hematopoietic cell transplantation in children was quantitatively tracked in the study by means of TCR repertoire profiling. Beyond this particular receptor, the publication reports: Apparently early alphabetaT-cell count recovery about two months after transplant reportedly relied on only several hundred rapidly expanded clones derived from non-depleted graft cells. Hyperexpanded clone frequencies declined over subsequent months; after one year, T-cell counts and TCRbeta diversity were mostly attributed to newly produced T cells. In some patients, the high TCRbeta diversity seen at day 60 was put down to recipient T cells and intrathymic progenitors that had survived conditioning.

The treatment or condition label, read with the paper, signifies: allogeneic hematopoietic cell transplantation with graft depleted of TCRalphabeta T cells and CD19 B cells. The transplant recipients were children given TCRalphabeta/CD19-depleted allogeneic hematopoietic cell grafts. Library preparation was by PCR. The sequencer was an Illumina HiSeq 2500. TCR library preparation used molecular barcoding, with unique molecular identifiers applied to normalize quantification of the TCRbeta repertoire. TCRdb trimmed the raw reads at Q25, called clones with MiXCR and kept productive beta chains. For every CDR3 protein sequence, its rows merge into one entry that carries the most common genes and DNA. For this sample there are around 450,000 distinct CDR3 sequences; around two fifths appear just once. Together, the top ten hold 25% to 30% of the sample. Inclusive of the bounding cysteine and phenylalanine, the CDR3 is 17 residues long. The sequence is cut down to CDR3 DNA, 51 bases in frame from base 1. The germline V gene (reference sequence) sets CDR1 to DFQATT and CDR2 to SNEGSKA. V is pruned by 1 base and J by 7 bases, leaving 17 bases of the junction without a gene match.

In this chain, TRBV20-1 is recombined with TRBJ1-1; 8 central bases correspond to TRBD1. Sequences were derived from PBMCs, sampled before TCRalphabeta/CD19-depleted stem cell transplant. The source of this sequence is a girl aged 2-9 years with aplastic anemia, due to receive a stem cell transplant. The CDR3 protein is CSARVLPPDRVAIEAFF. In nucleotides, the sequence is TGCAGTGCTAGAGTCCTACCCCCGGACAGGGTGGCGATTGAAGCTTTCTTT.